A single sample is the source of the 23 T cell receptor beta chains below, sequenced in a study of tissue T cells after allogeneic stem cell transplantation. Profiled with immunoSEQ multiplex PCR; TCRdb holds only in-frame clones, not every one. The sample holds some 4,900 clones, almost 70% seen once. This specimen was tissue from the colon, taken at autopsy. These receptors were collected from a female donor aged 60 or older with lung cancer.

CDR3 amino acids: CASSEVRAGAPPFF. CDR3 sequence (DNA): TGTGCCAGCAGTGAAGTCCGGGCAGGAGCCCCCCCGTTCTTC. This rearrangement joins TRBV2 to TRBJ2-1, with D unresolved. Trimming stripped 1 base from V and 15 bases from J, with 19 bases between. The germline CDR1 and CDR2 sequences are SNHLY and FYNNEI. This CDR3 has 14 amino acids.

The chain carries TRBV7-3 and TRBJ1-6, with D maybe TRBD1 (6 bases). CDR3 length: 13 amino acids. V shed 4 bases and J shed 9 bases, with 10 bases lying between them. CDR1 and CDR2 (germline): SGHTA, FQGTGA. The CDR3 protein is CASSSTGFSPLHF. The CDR3 DNA follows: TGTGCCAGCAGCTCTACAGGGTTTTCACCCCTCCACTTT. The entire variable domain, with the rest obtained from reference TRBV7-3 and TRBJ1-6, is as follows: GAGVSQTPSNKVTEKGKYVELRCDPISGHTALYWYRQSLGQGPEFLIYFQGTGAADDSGLPNDRFFAVRPEGSVSTLKIQRTERGDSAVYLCASSSTGFSPLHFGNGTRLTVT.

CDR3 DNA sequence: TGCAGTGCTAGTCTAGGACTAGCGGGGGGGCGTTCTCCCAATGAGCAGTTCTTC. It encodes CSASLGLAGGRSPNEQFF. The chain is built from TRBV20-1 and TRBJ2-1; 15 nucleotides match TRBD2. Losses at the gene ends were 3 bases for V and 6 bases for J; bases not matched to a gene: 12. This CDR3 contains 18 residues. Germline lookup yields CDR1 DFQATT and CDR2 SNEGSKA (reference sequence).

The chain carries TRBV7-2 and TRBJ2-7; TRBD1 agrees at 8 bases. The CDR3 contains 15 residues. Germline-derived CDR1 and CDR2 are SGHTA and FQGNSA. Unmatched junction bases numbered 9, after V lost 3 bases and J lost 5 bases. The CDR3 region is CASSFKDRVRNEQYF. The CDR3 DNA sequence: TGTGCCAGCAGCTTCAAGGACAGGGTGAGGAACGAGCAGTACTTC.

The chain links TRBV29-1 to TRBJ1-1; no reliable D call. The CDR3 is made up of 11 amino acids. V lost 4 bases to trimming and J lost 2 bases, with 5 bases between them. The germline CDR1 and CDR2 sequences are SQVTM and ANQGSEA. In DNA, the CDR3 is TGCAGCGTTGTGGGTAACACTGAAGCTTTCTTT. It specifies CSVVGNTEAFF.

The chain carries TRBV5-1 and TRBJ2-2, with 15 nucleotides matching TRBD2. This CDR3 contains 18 residues. Germline loops: CDR1 SGHRS, CDR2 YFSETQ. Trimming at V came to 5 bases and at J to 5 bases, leaving 10 bases not matched to a gene. The CDR3 DNA reads as TGCGCCAGCAGTCCCGGGACTAGCGGGAGGTTGCGGACCGGGGAGCTGTTTTTT. Its translation is CASSPGTSGRLRTGELFF.

This chain's CDR3 is CAWSGWGVHEQYF. CDR3 nucleotides: TGTGCCTGGAGTGGATGGGGGGTACACGAGCAGTACTTC. The gene calls are TRBV30 and TRBJ2-7, with D perhaps TRBD2 (6 bases). The CDR3 totals 13 residues. The germline V and J ends were trimmed by 1 base and 5 bases, with 12 bases remaining between them. Germline V gene sequence: CDR1 GTSNPN, CDR2 SVGIG (reference sequence).

The chain uses TRBV5-1 and TRBJ2-7, with 9 bases identical to TRBD2. V trimming: 4 bases; J trimming: 0 bases; junction bases outside the gene matches: 8. CDR1 is SGHRS, CDR2 YFSETQ, per germline. The CDR3 is 16 amino acids. The CDR3 nucleotides read TGCGCCAGCAGCCTGACTAGCGGAACCAGCTCCTACGAGCAGTACTTC. It yields the protein CASSLTSGTSSYEQYF.

CDR3 protein: CASSLPGGSYEQYF. The CDR3 bases are TGTGCCAGCAGTCTTCCCGGGGGGTCCTACGAGCAGTACTTC. V gene TRBV2 combines with J gene TRBJ2-7; 7 bases are shared with TRBD2. This CDR3 comprises 14 residues. The V gene end was trimmed by 5 bases and the J gene end by 1 base; junction bases not matched to a gene: 5. From germline, CDR1 is SNHLY and CDR2 FYNNEI.

The rearrangement links TRBV30 to TRBJ1-1, with D possibly matching TRBD1 (6 bases). The germline V gene has CDR1 GTSNPN and CDR2 SVGIG (reference sequence). The ends were cut back, 8 bases at V and 2 bases at J, with 18 bases in the middle. The CDR3 loop spans 14 amino acids. The CDR3 is CAGLLGGINTEAFF. The CDR3 DNA reads TGTGCCGGACTACTAGGGGGGATTAACACTGAAGCTTTCTTT.

The chain carries TRBV7-9 and TRBJ1-5; perhaps TRBD1 as D (6 bases). This CDR3 has 14 amino acids. The V end lost 6 bases, the J end lost 5 bases, and 14 bases lay between the germline ends. The germline V gene has CDR1 SEHNR and CDR2 FQNEAQ (reference sequence). The chain's CDR3 is CASSSGTSDQPQHF. The CDR3 DNA reads as TGTGCCAGCAGTTCCGGGACAAGCGATCAGCCCCAGCATTTT.

This chain links TRBV4-2 with TRBJ2-4; TRBD2 might be the D (7 bases). Germline-derived CDR1 and CDR2 are LGHNA and YNFKEQ. The CDR3 runs to 21 residues. Trimming pared 0 bases from V and 0 bases from J, leaving 24 bases between. CDR3 sequence (DNA): TGTGCCAGCAGCCAAGATCGGATTGGGGGGGCCAGGTTATTAGCCAAAAACATTCAGTACTTC. Its translation: CASSQDRIGGARLLAKNIQYF.

The V call is TRBV30, the J call TRBJ2-2, with no clear D. Germline V gene data show CDR1 as GTSNPN and CDR2 as SVGIG (reference sequence). Trimming took 4 bases from V and 3 from J, leaving 6 bases between them. The CDR3 contains 12 residues. For the CDR3, the DNA is TGTGCCTGGACATCCTACACCGGGGAGCTGTTTTTT. This sequence encodes CAWTSYTGELFF.

The rearrangement links TRBV6-5 to TRBJ1-1, with a weak D call TRBD1 (5 bases). The V gene lost 6 bases and the J gene lost 1 base, with 15 bases spanning the gap. This CDR3 comprises 15 residues. Germline CDR1 reads MNHEY; CDR2 reads SVGAGI. The CDR3, as DNA: TGTGCCAGCAGGGGGATTGGGGCAGCGAACACTGAAGCTTTCTTT. Amino acid sequence: CASRGIGAANTEAFF.

This rearrangement joins TRBV5-1 to TRBJ1-2, with no clear D. Trimming shortened V by 2 bases and J by 2 bases, and 7 bases separated the two germline ends. The V gene's germline CDR1 is SGHRS and CDR2 YFSETQ. The CDR3 runs 13 residues. CDR3 protein: CASSFQENYGYTF. Here the CDR3 DNA reads TGCGCCAGCAGCTTTCAAGAGAACTATGGCTACACCTTC.

By sample share, this clone is medium-sized. This rearrangement joins TRBV5-1 to TRBJ2-2; 8 positions agree with TRBD2. J was trimmed by 2 bases and V by 5 bases; bases with no gene match: 5. The germline gives CDR1 SGHRS, CDR2 YFSETQ. The CDR3 totals 15 residues. DNA of the CDR3: TGCGCCAGCAGTTATAGCGGGGTTAACACCGGGGAGCTGTTTTTT. Protein sequence: CASSYSGVNTGELFF.

For the CDR3, the DNA is TGTGCCAGTAGTATCCCCCCGCAGCCCCAGCATTTT. It codes for CASSIPPQPQHF. This chain uses TRBV19 with TRBJ1-5; the D is unclear. Germline lookup yields CDR1 LNHDA and CDR2 SQIVND (reference sequence). This CDR3 contains 12 residues. V was cut by 3 bases and J by 7 bases, with 7 bases left in between.

This chain links TRBV6-5 with TRBJ1-2; 10 positions agree with TRBD1. The ends lost 7 bases at V and 4 bases at J; junction bases unmatched: 9. CDR1 and CDR2 (germline): MNHEY, SVGAGI. This CDR3 has 15 amino acids. CDR3 region: CASTRTGGWPYGYTF. The DNA for the CDR3 is TGTGCCAGCACCCGGACAGGGGGATGGCCCTATGGCTACACCTTC.

The chain couples TRBV3-1 (or the pseudogene TRBV3-2) to TRBJ1-1; D unresolved. CDR1 and CDR2 (germline): LGHDT, YNNKEL (reference sequence). CDR3 length equals 14 residues. V dropped 4 bases and J dropped 2 bases, with 11 bases sitting between them. This CDR3 reads CASSRRRSNTEAFF. The CDR3 nucleotides read TGTGCCAGCAGCCGGCGGAGGTCCAACACTGAAGCTTTCTTT.

This clone appeared a single time. The rearrangement uses TRBV11-3 and TRBJ2-2; D is possibly TRBD1 (6 bases). Per the germline V gene, CDR1 is SGHNT and CDR2 is YENEEA. The length of the CDR3 is 14 residues. Trimming pared 2 bases from V and 5 bases from J, leaving 9 bases between. DNA of the CDR3: TGTGCCAGCAGCTTATATGGACAGACCGGGGAGCTGTTTTTT. Its translation is CASSLYGQTGELFF.

The CDR3 protein is CASSIRTGGIGELFF. CDR3 in DNA: TGTGCCAGTAGTATACGGACAGGGGGGATCGGGGAGCTGTTTTTT. The J gene is TRBJ2-2, the V gene TRBV19; TRBD1 aligns across 10 bases. Germline CDR1 LNHDA, CDR2 SQIVND (reference sequence). CDR3 length: 15 residues. Germline trimming cut 2 bases from V and 7 bases from J; bases unmatched to any gene: 4.

V usage is TRBV7-8 and J usage is TRBJ1-2; 7 nucleotides agree with TRBD1. This CDR3 region has 17 residues. The germline gives CDR1 SGHVS, CDR2 FQNEAQ. The V and J ends lost 0 bases and 3 bases, in that order; junction bases with no gene match: 10. The CDR3 is CASSLAHSGGGYYGYTF. The CDR3 nucleotides read TGTGCCAGCAGCTTAGCCCACTCAGGGGGAGGGTACTATGGCTACACCTTC.

In this sample, this clone turned up once. The rearrangement uses TRBV11-2 and TRBJ1-3; D is uncertain. V gave up 3 bases and J gave up 0 bases, with 9 bases separating them. In germline, CDR1 is SGHAT, CDR2 FQNNGV. This CDR3 region has 15 residues. CDR3: CASSFLWSSGNTIYF. For the CDR3, the DNA is TGTGCCAGCAGCTTTCTCTGGAGCTCTGGAAACACCATATATTTT.